The rows below give T cell receptor beta chains drawn from one sample of a study of metastatic and nonmetastatic thyroid tumors. TCRdb reanalyzed the PCR reads via MiXCR. The sample has over 30,000 clones; approximately 17% are singletons. Sequences were obtained from tumor tissue. The receptors were gathered from a female donor with papillary thyroid cancer or a benign thyroid nodule (not recorded which). Some clones in this sample may be carry-over from other donors' samples. Both conserved end residues are part of each CDR3. Fields, in order: V gene, clone size, J gene, D gene, CDR3 DNA, CDR3 protein. D genes are given only for firm matches. Expanded clones get a size class; other rows say once, few or many, or leave the size out.

V gene: TRBV12-3/TRBV12-4; clone size: many; J gene: TRBJ2-3; D gene: NA; CDR3 DNA: TGTGCCAGCAGTTTAAGGGATAGAGATACGCAGTATTTT; CDR3 protein: CASSLRDRDTQYF
V gene: TRBV12-3/TRBV12-4; clone size: few; J gene: TRBJ1-2; D gene: NA; CDR3 DNA: TGCGCCAGCAGTTTGCAGGGTGTGGGCTGCACCTTC; CDR3 protein: CASSLQGVGCTF
V gene: TRBV29-1; clone size: many; J gene: TRBJ2-4; D gene: TRBD1; CDR3 DNA: TGCAGCGTTGAGACAGGGCTAGCCAAAAACATTCAGTACTTC; CDR3 protein: CSVETGLAKNIQYF
V gene: TRBV6-2/TRBV6-3; clone size: many; J gene: TRBJ2-3; D gene: TRBD2; CDR3 DNA: TGTGCCAGCAGTGTCATCAGCGGGACCACAGATACGCAGTATTTT; CDR3 protein: CASSVISGTTDTQYF
V gene: TRBV6-1; clone size: many; J gene: TRBJ2-7; D gene: TRBD2; CDR3 DNA: TGTGCCAGCGGGGGGGGATCTAGGGAGCAGTACTTC; CDR3 protein: CASGGGSREQYF
V gene: TRBV27; clone size: NA; J gene: TRBJ2-1; D gene: NA; CDR3 DNA: TGTGCCGGCAGTTTTTCACATGGGGCCTACAATGAGCAGTTCTTC; CDR3 protein: CAGSFSHGAYNEQFF
V gene: TRBV10-3; clone size: NA; J gene: TRBJ2-3; D gene: TRBD2; CDR3 DNA: TGTGCCATCATTGAGTCGGGGAGCGGGATCACAGATACGCAGTATTTT; CDR3 protein: CAIIESGSGITDTQYF
V gene: TRBV27; clone size: few; J gene: TRBJ1-2; D gene: NA; CDR3 DNA: TGTGTCAGCAGTTTGGGGCAGTGCACCTTCTATGGCTACACCTTC; CDR3 protein: CVSSLGQCTFYGYTF
V gene: TRBV7-2; clone size: many; J gene: TRBJ2-3; D gene: TRBD1; CDR3 DNA: TGTGCCAGCAGGGGACAGATCACAGATACGCAGTATTTT; CDR3 protein: CASRGQITDTQYF
V gene: TRBV5-1; clone size: NA; J gene: TRBJ1-3; D gene: NA; CDR3 DNA: TGCGCCAGCAGCAGTGAGAACACCATATATTTT; CDR3 protein: CASSSENTIYF
V gene: TRBV6-2/TRBV6-3; clone size: many; J gene: TRBJ2-3; D gene: NA; CDR3 DNA: TGTGCCAGCAAAGGGCTGCGAAAGCACACAGATACGCAGTATTTT; CDR3 protein: CASKGLRKHTDTQYF
V gene: TRBV20-1; clone size: NA; J gene: TRBJ1-1; D gene: TRBD1; CDR3 DNA: TGCAGTACAGACAGGGGGCGAGTTTATGAAGCTTTCTTT; CDR3 protein: CSTDRGRVYEAFF
V gene: TRBV12-5; clone size: NA; J gene: TRBJ2-1; D gene: TRBD1; CDR3 DNA: TGTGCTAGTGGTTTGGTTCTCGGACAGGGAGGATATGAGCAGTTCTTC; CDR3 protein: CASGLVLGQGGYEQFF
V gene: TRBV11-1; clone size: NA; J gene: TRBJ2-5; D gene: TRBD2; CDR3 DNA: TGTGCCAGCAGCTTAACGGGACTAGCGGGGGGTTCCCAAGAGACCCAGTACTTC; CDR3 protein: CASSLTGLAGGSQETQYF
V gene: TRBV11-1; clone size: once; J gene: TRBJ2-3; D gene: NA; CDR3 DNA: TGTGCCAGCAGCACCTGGGAGATGGGCACAGATACGCAGTATTTT; CDR3 protein: CASSTWEMGTDTQYF
V gene: TRBV28; clone size: medium-sized; J gene: TRBJ2-7; D gene: TRBD2; CDR3 DNA: TGTGCCAGCAGTTCACCTAGCGGGGCCCACGGGGAGCAGTACTTC; CDR3 protein: CASSSPSGAHGEQYF
V gene: TRBV7-6; clone size: many; J gene: TRBJ2-7; D gene: NA; CDR3 DNA: TGTGCCAGCAGCCCCCGGACTCTAGGTGTCACCTACGAGCAGTACTTC; CDR3 protein: CASSPRTLGVTYEQYF
V gene: TRBV11-2; clone size: many; J gene: TRBJ2-1; D gene: TRBD1; CDR3 DNA: TGTGCCAGCAGCTTAGGTACAGGGGTGACCTACAATGAGCAGTTCTTC; CDR3 protein: CASSLGTGVTYNEQFF
V gene: TRBV6-1; clone size: few; J gene: TRBJ1-5; D gene: NA; CDR3 DNA: TGTGCCAGCAGTGAATGGGCAGGGGTCTCCAATCAGCCCCAGCATTTT; CDR3 protein: CASSEWAGVSNQPQHF
V gene: TRBV5-6; clone size: many; J gene: TRBJ1-2; D gene: TRBD1; CDR3 DNA: TGTGCCAGCAGCTACGCACAGGGGGTATTTGGCTACACCTTC; CDR3 protein: CASSYAQGVFGYTF
V gene: TRBV24-1; clone size: few; J gene: TRBJ2-7; D gene: NA; CDR3 DNA: TGTGCCACCAGTGACCCTCGTACAGGTGGCTTCTCCGAGCAGTACTTC; CDR3 protein: CATSDPRTGGFSEQYF
V gene: TRBV27; clone size: many; J gene: TRBJ2-7; D gene: TRBD1; CDR3 DNA: TGTGCCAGCAGCCGTAGGGGGACAGTAGCCTACGAGCAGTACTTC; CDR3 protein: CASSRRGTVAYEQYF
V gene: TRBV20-1; clone size: many; J gene: TRBJ2-1; D gene: TRBD1; CDR3 DNA: TGCAGTGCTAGTGGGCAGGGGGTCTGGAATGAGCAGTTCTTC; CDR3 protein: CSASGQGVWNEQFF
V gene: TRBV5-1; clone size: many; J gene: TRBJ1-1; D gene: NA; CDR3 DNA: TGCGCCAGCACCCAACGTAGGCAGGGAAACACTGAAGCTTTCTTT; CDR3 protein: CASTQRRQGNTEAFF
V gene: TRBV6-6; clone size: medium-sized; J gene: TRBJ2-7; D gene: NA; CDR3 DNA: TGTGCCAGCAGTTATTCACCCCCAGGGCTAACTCCCTACGAGCAGTACTTC; CDR3 protein: CASSYSPPGLTPYEQYF
V gene: TRBV9; clone size: many; J gene: TRBJ2-2; D gene: TRBD1; CDR3 DNA: TGTGCCAGCAGCGATGAGGGGGCTGGGAACACCGGGGAGCTGTTTTTT; CDR3 protein: CASSDEGAGNTGELFF